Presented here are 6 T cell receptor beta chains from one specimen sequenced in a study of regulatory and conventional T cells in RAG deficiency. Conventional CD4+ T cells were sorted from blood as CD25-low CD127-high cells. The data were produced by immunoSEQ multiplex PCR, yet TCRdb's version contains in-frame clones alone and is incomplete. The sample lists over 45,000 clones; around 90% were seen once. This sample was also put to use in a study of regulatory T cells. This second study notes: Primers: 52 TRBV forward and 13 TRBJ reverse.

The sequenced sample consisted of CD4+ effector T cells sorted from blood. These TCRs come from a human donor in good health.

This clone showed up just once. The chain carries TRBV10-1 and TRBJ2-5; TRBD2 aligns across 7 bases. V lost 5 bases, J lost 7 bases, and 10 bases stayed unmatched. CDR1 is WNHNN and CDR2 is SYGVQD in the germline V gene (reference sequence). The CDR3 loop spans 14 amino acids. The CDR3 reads CASSSGRDPSTQYF. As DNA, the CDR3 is TGCGCCAGCAGTTCGGGGAGGGACCCCTCGACCCAGTACTTC.

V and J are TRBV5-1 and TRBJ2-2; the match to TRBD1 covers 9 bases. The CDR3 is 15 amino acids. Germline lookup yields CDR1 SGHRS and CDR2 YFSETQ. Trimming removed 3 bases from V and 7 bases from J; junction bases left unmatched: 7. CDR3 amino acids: CASSWGQGVLGELFF. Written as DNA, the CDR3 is TGCGCCAGCAGCTGGGGACAGGGAGTTCTCGGGGAGCTGTTTTTT.

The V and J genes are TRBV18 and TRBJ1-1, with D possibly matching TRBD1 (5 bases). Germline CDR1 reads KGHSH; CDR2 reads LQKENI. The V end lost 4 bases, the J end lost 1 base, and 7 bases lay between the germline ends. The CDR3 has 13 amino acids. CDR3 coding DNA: TGTGCCAGCTCACTCGGGGGGAACACTGAAGCTTTCTTT. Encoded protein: CASSLGGNTEAFF.

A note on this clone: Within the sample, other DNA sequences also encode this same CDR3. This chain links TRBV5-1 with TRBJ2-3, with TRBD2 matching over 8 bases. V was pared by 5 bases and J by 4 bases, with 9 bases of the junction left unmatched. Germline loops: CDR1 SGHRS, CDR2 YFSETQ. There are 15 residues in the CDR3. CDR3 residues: CASSRGREVSDTQYF. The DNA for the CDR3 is TGCGCCAGCAGTCGGGGGCGGGAGGTGTCAGATACGCAGTATTTT. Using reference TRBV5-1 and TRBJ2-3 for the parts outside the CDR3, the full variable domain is KAGVTQTPRYLIKTRGQQVTLSCSPISGHRSVSWYQQTPGQGLQFLFEYFSETQRNKGNFPGRFSGRQFSNSRSEMNVSTLELGDSALYLCASSRGREVSDTQYFGPGTRLTVL.

The CDR3 DNA is TGTGCCAGCGGGCCAGGGAGCTACGAGCAGTACTTC. It specifies CASGPGSYEQYF. This sequence joins TRBV6-6 and TRBJ2-7; perhaps D is TRBD1 or TRBD2 (5 bases each). Trimming pared 8 bases from V and 3 bases from J, leaving 11 bases between. This CDR3 contains 12 residues. The germline V gene has CDR1 MNHNY and CDR2 SVGAGI (reference sequence).

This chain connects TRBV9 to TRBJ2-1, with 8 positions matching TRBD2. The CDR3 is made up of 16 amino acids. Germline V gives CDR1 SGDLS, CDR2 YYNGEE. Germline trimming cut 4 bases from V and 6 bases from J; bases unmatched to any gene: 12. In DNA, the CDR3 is TGTGCCAGCAGCATTACCGGGACTAGGTGGATCAATGAGCAGTTCTTC. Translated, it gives CASSITGTRWINEQFF. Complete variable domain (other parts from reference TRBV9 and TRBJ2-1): DSGVTQTPKHLITATGQRVTLRCSPRSGDLSVYWYQQSLDQGLQFLIQYYNGEERAKGNILERFSAQQFPDLHSELNLSSLELGDSALYFCASSITGTRWINEQFFGPGTRLTVL.